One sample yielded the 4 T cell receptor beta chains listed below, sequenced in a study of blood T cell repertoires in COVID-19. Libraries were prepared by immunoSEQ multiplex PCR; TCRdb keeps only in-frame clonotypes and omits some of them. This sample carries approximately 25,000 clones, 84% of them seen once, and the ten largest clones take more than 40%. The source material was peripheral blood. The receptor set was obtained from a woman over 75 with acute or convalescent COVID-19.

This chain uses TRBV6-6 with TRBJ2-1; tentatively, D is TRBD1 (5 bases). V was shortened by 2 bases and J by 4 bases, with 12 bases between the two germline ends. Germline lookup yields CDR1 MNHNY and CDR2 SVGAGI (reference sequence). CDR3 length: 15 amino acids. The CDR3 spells CASSYGVTGYNEQFF. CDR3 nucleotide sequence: TGTGCCAGCAGTTACGGGGTTACAGGATACAATGAGCAGTTCTTC.

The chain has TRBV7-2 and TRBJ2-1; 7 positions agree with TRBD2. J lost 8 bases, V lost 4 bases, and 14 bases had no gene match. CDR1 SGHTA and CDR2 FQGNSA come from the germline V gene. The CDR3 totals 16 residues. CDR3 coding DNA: TGTGCCAGCAGCTCCCTCGGCGGGGGAGGACAAGATGAGCAGTTCTTC. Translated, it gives CASSSLGGGGQDEQFF.

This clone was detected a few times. CDR3 nucleotides: TGTGCCAGCAGCGTAGTCGGGGGGCTCTACAATGAGCAGTTCTTC. Protein: CASSVVGGLYNEQFF. The chain links TRBV9 to TRBJ2-1; tentatively, D is TRBD2 (7 bases). The CDR3 covers 15 residues. Germline CDR1 reads SGDLS; CDR2 reads YYNGEE. Between the trimmed V and J ends, which lost 0 bases and 3 bases, there was a span of 10 bases.

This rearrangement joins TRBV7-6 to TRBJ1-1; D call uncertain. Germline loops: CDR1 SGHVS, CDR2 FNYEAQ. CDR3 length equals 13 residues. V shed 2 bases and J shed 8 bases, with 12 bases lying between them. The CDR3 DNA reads TGTGCCAGCAGCTTAAGTCGTGGAGCGGAAGCTTTCTTT. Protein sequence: CASSLSRGAEAFF.